A selection of T cell receptor beta chains follows, all from one sample in a study of T-cell reconstitution after alpha-beta-depleted transplantation in children. TCRdb itself ran the PCR reads through MiXCR, one entry per CDR3 protein. This sample has approximately 420,000 distinct CDR3 sequences; roughly a tenth occur once, and the top ten carry about 5%. The sample here was PBMCs from the stem cell graft donor, taken from the stem cell graft. The receptors derive from a human donor who donated a stem cell graft to a child with acute myeloid leukemia. The CDR3 runs from the conserved cysteine through the conserved F or W. The order of the fields is J gene, D gene, clone size, V gene, CDR3 protein, CDR3 DNA. A D gene is named only where the DNA matches it firmly. Expanded clones are given a class, and other clones once, few, many or no size at all.

>TRBJ2-2|NA|many|TRBV11-3
CASSLARNTGELFF
TGTGCCAGCAGCTTGGCTCGAAACACCGGGGAGCTGTTTTTT
>TRBJ1-2|NA|many|TRBV4-1
CASSPWDRMAYGYTF
TGCGCCAGCAGCCCCTGGGACCGCATGGCCTATGGCTACACCTTC
>TRBJ2-5|NA|NA|TRBV7-9
CASSSNRDLQETQYF
TGTGCCAGCAGCTCCAACAGGGATCTCCAAGAGACCCAGTACTTC
>TRBJ2-7|NA|NA|TRBV15
CATSRARRTYEQYF
TGTGCCACCAGCAGAGCCAGGCGAACCTACGAGCAGTACTTC
>TRBJ2-1|TRBD2|few|TRBV5-5
CASSLSGSGGADYNEQFF
TGTGCCAGCAGCTTGTCGGGTAGCGGGGGGGCTGACTACAATGAGCAGTTCTTC
>TRBJ2-7|NA|NA|TRBV28
CASTGGRRDEQYF
TGTGCCAGCACAGGTGGGAGGAGGGACGAGCAGTACTTC
>TRBJ2-1|NA|few|TRBV10-3
CATQNRDRYNEQFF
TGTGCCACCCAAAACCGGGACCGCTACAATGAGCAGTTCTTC
>TRBJ2-1|NA|NA|TRBV12-3/TRBV12-4
CASSLWEDEQFF
TGTGCCAGCAGTTTATGGGAGGATGAGCAGTTCTTC
>TRBJ2-6|NA|few|TRBV7-2
CASSVRAGSGANVLTF
TGTGCCAGCAGCGTACGGGCCGGCTCTGGGGCCAACGTCCTGACTTTC
>TRBJ2-5|TRBD2|NA|TRBV5-1
CASSATSGRQETQYF
TGCGCCAGCAGCGCCACTAGCGGGAGGCAAGAGACCCAGTACTTC
>TRBJ1-6|NA|NA|TRBV7-9
CASSRGNSPLHF
TGTGCCAGCAGCCGAGGGAATTCACCCCTCCACTTT
>TRBJ2-7|NA|few|TRBV29-1
CSVAQGLYEQYF
TGCAGCGTTGCCCAGGGTCTGTACGAGCAGTACTTC
>TRBJ2-7|NA|NA|TRBV7-3
CASSLFGQGGSYEQYF
TGTGCCAGCAGCTTATTTGGCCAGGGTGGGTCCTACGAGCAGTACTTC
>TRBJ2-6|NA|NA|TRBV3-1
CASCFFTEALSGANVLTF
TGTGCCAGCTGTTTTTTTACAGAAGCCCTCTCTGGGGCCAACGTCCTGACTTTC
>TRBJ1-4|NA|NA|TRBV20-1
CSAGGTNEKLFF
TGCAGTGCCGGGGGAACTAATGAAAAACTGTTTTTT
>TRBJ2-5|NA|few|TRBV20-1
CSALGIDETQYF
TGCAGTGCCTTAGGGATCGACGAGACCCAGTACTTC
>TRBJ2-3|NA|few|TRBV27
CASSLWGERDTQYF
TGTGCCAGCAGTTTATGGGGAGAGCGAGATACGCAGTATTTT
>TRBJ1-2|TRBD1|few|TRBV5-1
CASSPGQGDGYGYTF
TGCGCCAGCAGCCCAGGACAGGGGGACGGCTATGGCTACACCTTC
>TRBJ2-7|NA|NA|TRBV11-2
CASGQRSSYEQYF
TGTGCCAGCGGACAAAGGAGCTCCTACGAGCAGTACTTC
>TRBJ1-2|TRBD1|few|TRBV5-1
CASSSDRGRGYGYTF
TGCGCCAGCAGCTCAGACAGGGGGCGAGGCTATGGCTACACCTTC
>TRBJ1-4|NA|NA|TRBV25-1
CASSEGEKLFF
TGTGCCAGCAGTGAAGGTGAAAAACTGTTTTTT
>TRBJ2-5|TRBD2|NA|TRBV25-1
CASSELVRGGSLRQETQYF
TGTGCCAGCAGTGAATTAGTGCGGGGGGGCTCCTTAAGACAAGAGACCCAGTACTTC
>TRBJ2-5|TRBD1|NA|TRBV7-2
CASSWTGTPGSFETQYF
TGTGCCAGCAGCTGGACAGGGACCCCTGGGTCTTTTGAGACCCAGTACTTC
>TRBJ1-4|NA|NA|TRBV4-3
CASSQGGRLNEKLFF
TGCGCCAGCAGCCAAGGCGGCCGGCTTAATGAAAAACTGTTTTTT
>TRBJ2-5|TRBD2|many|TRBV20-1
CSPETSAETQYF
TGCAGTCCCGAGACTAGCGCGGAGACCCAGTACTTC
>TRBJ1-1|NA|many|TRBV25-1
CASGLLTEAFF
TGTGCCAGTGGACTCCTCACTGAAGCTTTCTTT
>TRBJ2-1|NA|NA|TRBV6-1
CASRQEYNEQFF
TGTGCCAGCCGACAGGAGTACAATGAGCAGTTCTTC
>TRBJ2-1|NA|few|TRBV11-1
CASSFRSRNEQFF
TGTGCCAGCAGCTTTAGGAGTAGGAATGAGCAGTTCTTC
>TRBJ1-1|TRBD1|NA|TRBV28
CASSIGQGAEAFF
TGTGCCAGCAGTATCGGACAGGGGGCTGAAGCTTTCTTT
>TRBJ2-4|NA|NA|TRBV2
CASSDGELAKNIQYF
TGTGCCAGCAGTGATGGGGAACTAGCCAAAAACATTCAGTACTTC
>TRBJ1-5|NA|NA|TRBV12-3/TRBV12-4
CASRPGGGVGNQPQHF
TGTGCCAGCAGACCTGGCGGGGGCGTTGGCAATCAGCCCCAGCATTTT
>TRBJ1-2|TRBD1|many|TRBV29-1
CSVSPNYRGGYGYTF
TGCAGCGTTTCCCCCAATTACAGGGGCGGCTATGGCTACACCTTC
>TRBJ2-3|TRBD1|NA|TRBV7-2
CASSPGTGGFTDTQYF
TGTGCCAGCAGCCCGGGGACAGGGGGTTTCACAGATACGCAGTATTTT
>TRBJ1-5|TRBD1|NA|TRBV6-1
CASSSGQGRQPQHF
TGTGCCAGCAGCAGCGGACAGGGACGTCAGCCCCAGCATTTT
>TRBJ1-1|NA|NA|TRBV5-4
CASSLGALMNTEAFF
TGTGCCAGCAGCTTGGGCGCGCTTATGAACACTGAAGCTTTCTTT
>TRBJ1-6|NA|few|TRBV27
CASSFGGHHSPLHF
TGTGCCAGCAGTTTCGGGGGACACCATTCACCCCTCCACTTT
>TRBJ2-1|NA|few|TRBV5-1
CASRESEQFF
TGCGCCAGCAGGGAGAGTGAGCAGTTCTTC
>TRBJ2-1|NA|NA|TRBV7-3
CASSTQRDGGKFF
TGTGCCAGCAGCACCCAGAGGGACGGCGGGAAGTTCTTC
>TRBJ2-7|NA|NA|TRBV29-1
CSGGWQTYEQYF
TGCAGCGGGGGATGGCAGACCTACGAGCAGTACTTC
>TRBJ2-1|NA|few|TRBV29-1
CSVMGWGDEQFF
TGCAGCGTTATGGGATGGGGGGATGAGCAGTTCTTC
>TRBJ1-4|TRBD1|NA|TRBV29-1
CSVVTGGREKLFF
TGCAGCGTTGTGACAGGGGGCCGGGAAAAACTGTTTTTT
>TRBJ2-1|NA|NA|TRBV3-1
CASSQDREEQFF
TGTGCCAGCAGCCAAGATAGAGAGGAGCAGTTCTTC